Listed below are T cell receptor beta chains from one sample, sequenced in a study of cytomegalovirus exposure and HLA in healthy donors. Sequenced by immunoSEQ multiplex PCR; TCRdb stores in-frame clones only, minus some. The sample has 110,000 to 150,000 clones, around 72% seen once. The sample comprised PBMCs. These receptor sequences come from a man in his forties or fifties in good health and CMV-seronegative. The CDR3 runs from the conserved cysteine through the conserved F or W. A D gene is named only where the DNA matches it firmly. Size values are once, few and many counts, or a class for expanded clones, and some rows have none.

v_call,j_call,clone_size,d_call,cdr3_aa,cdr3_nt
TRBV7-2,TRBJ2-7,once,NA,CASSFSGREQYF,TGTGCCAGCAGCTTTTCGGGGAGGGAGCAGTACTTC
TRBV25-1,TRBJ2-2,NA,NA,CASTRRDDTGELFF,TGTGCCAGCACCAGGCGGGATGACACCGGGGAGCTGTTTTTT
TRBV5-4,TRBJ2-4,NA,TRBD1,CASSTRDRGPAKNIQYF,TGTGCCAGCAGCACCCGAGACAGGGGACCAGCCAAAAACATTCAGTACTTC
TRBV6-5,TRBJ1-2,NA,TRBD1,CASSSRGTGANGYTF,TGTGCCAGCAGTTCCCGCGGGACAGGGGCAAATGGCTACACCTTC
TRBV15,TRBJ2-3,NA,TRBD2,CATSKTSSTDTQYF,TGTGCCACCAGCAAGACTAGCAGCACAGATACGCAGTATTTT
TRBV19,TRBJ1-5,NA,NA,CASSIMGADQPQHF,TGTGCCAGTAGTATTATGGGGGCTGATCAGCCCCAGCATTTT
TRBV4-2,TRBJ1-2,once,NA,CASSQDATRVFSGYTF,TGTGCCAGCAGCCAAGACGCGACCAGGGTCTTCAGTGGCTACACCTTC
TRBV5-1,TRBJ2-7,NA,NA,CASSWGQGAQSLANF,NA
TRBV5-1,TRBJ2-5,NA,TRBD1,CASSLVGTAQETQYF,TGCGCCAGCAGCTTGGTCGGGACAGCCCAAGAGACCCAGTACTTC
TRBV2,TRBJ2-3,NA,TRBD2,CASSTSGPSTDTQYF,TGTGCCAGCAGCACTAGCGGACCTAGCACAGATACGCAGTATTTT
TRBV6-5,TRBJ2-7,once,NA,CASSYAGREQYF,TGTGCCAGCAGTTACGCGGGGCGCGAGCAGTACTTC
TRBV27,TRBJ2-7,NA,NA,CASSFRGTYEQYF,TGTGCCAGCAGTTTTCGGGGAACCTACGAGCAGTACTTC
TRBV14,TRBJ1-2,few,NA,CASSPRYRAGYTF,TGTGCCAGCAGCCCACGATACAGGGCCGGCTACACCTTC
TRBV4-3,TRBJ1-2,few,TRBD1,CASSQTLGRGSGGGYGYTF,TGCGCCAGCAGCCAGACCCTCGGGAGGGGCTCAGGGGGAGGCTATGGCTACACCTTC
TRBV12-5,TRBJ2-7,NA,NA,CASATNKDGSYEQYF,TGTGCTAGTGCCACTAATAAAGACGGATCCTACGAGCAGTACTTC
TRBV13,TRBJ2-1,NA,TRBD2,CASSLSGGAGNEQFF,TGTGCCAGCAGCTTGAGCGGGGGGGCTGGGAATGAGCAGTTCTTC
TRBV4-1,TRBJ2-5,NA,TRBD2,CASSQPGLAARETQYF,TGCGCCAGCAGCCAACCGGGACTAGCGGCACGGGAGACCCAGTACTTC
TRBV4-1,TRBJ1-6,NA,NA,CASSQESSYGGPLHF,TGCGCCAGCAGCCAAGAGAGTTCTTACGGGGGGCCCCTCCACTTT
TRBV30,TRBJ2-7,NA,TRBD1,CAWRSRLLGQGHEQYF,TGTGCCTGGAGGAGCCGCCTCCTGGGACAGGGCCACGAGCAGTACTTC
TRBV2,TRBJ2-7,NA,TRBD1,CASRPGGWAYEQYF,TGTGCCAGCAGGCCAGGGGGATGGGCCTACGAGCAGTACTTC
TRBV7-2,TRBJ2-7,NA,NA,CASSLVATLGARYRDEQYF,TGTGCCAGCAGCTTAGTCGCCACTTTAGGGGCCCGGTACAGGGACGAGCAGTACTTC
TRBV10-3,TRBJ2-7,NA,TRBD2,CATLRGDGGEQYF,TGTGCCACCCTTCGGGGGGACGGAGGCGAGCAGTACTTC
TRBV19,TRBJ1-1,NA,NA,CASSLIGRSGVIWTEAFF,TGTGCCAGTAGTCTAATAGGTAGGTCGGGGGTAATTTGGACTGAAGCTTTCTTT
TRBV20-1,TRBJ1-1,few,NA,CSARALLEAFF,TGCAGTGCTAGAGCACTGCTTGAAGCTTTCTTT
TRBV6-1,TRBJ2-1,NA,TRBD2,CASTLAGLYEQFF,TGTGCTTCGACACTAGCGGGGCTCTATGAGCAGTTCTTC
TRBV4-1,TRBJ1-1,NA,TRBD1,CASTHGTAEKAFF,TGCGCCAGCACCCACGGGACAGCGGAAAAAGCTTTCTTT
TRBV5-1,TRBJ2-7,NA,TRBD2,CASSPGTSGAFYEQYF,TGCGCCAGCAGCCCGGGGACTAGCGGGGCCTTCTACGAGCAGTACTTC
TRBV28,TRBJ2-1,NA,NA,CASSFFTEMDEQFF,TGTGCCAGCAGTTTTTTTACGGAGATGGATGAGCAGTTCTTC
TRBV9,TRBJ2-5,NA,TRBD2,CASSASGGQETQYF,TGTGCCAGCAGCGCTAGCGGGGGGCAAGAGACCCAGTACTTC
TRBV5-6,TRBJ1-1,NA,TRBD1,CASSWTGGPQMNTEAFF,TGTGCCAGCAGCTGGACAGGGGGACCTCAGATGAACACTGAAGCTTTCTTT
TRBV30,TRBJ1-2,NA,TRBD1,CAWSRNRGGYGYTF,TGTGCCTGGAGTAGAAACAGGGGTGGCTATGGCTACACCTTC
TRBV19,TRBJ2-5,NA,NA,CASSIDLKTGSYQETQYF,TGTGCCAGTAGTATAGATTTAAAGACAGGTTCGTACCAAGAGACCCAGTACTTC
TRBV6-1,TRBJ2-5,NA,TRBD2,CASSEAALAGSRETQYF,TGTGCCAGCAGTGAAGCGGCACTAGCGGGGAGTCGAGAGACCCAGTACTTC
TRBV7-9,TRBJ2-7,NA,NA,CASSRTTAMGEQYF,TGTGCCAGCAGCCGGACTACCGCGATGGGCGAGCAGTACTTC
TRBV7-2,TRBJ1-3,once,NA,CASSLGAISGNTIYF,TGTGCCAGCAGCTTAGGGGCCATCTCTGGAAACACCATATATTTT
TRBV9,TRBJ2-5,NA,TRBD1,CASSVGGGRGETQYF,TGTGCCAGCAGCGTAGGAGGGGGCCGAGGCGAGACCCAGTACTTC
TRBV5-1,TRBJ1-5,NA,NA,CASSFDSRQPQHF,TGCGCCAGCAGCTTTGACTCACGTCAGCCCCAGCATTTT
TRBV5-1,TRBJ1-1,NA,NA,CASSLVVGAMNTEAFF,TGCGCCAGCAGCTTGGTTGTAGGGGCCATGAACACTGAAGCTTTCTTT
TRBV7-2,TRBJ2-7,few,NA,CASSQSRTVSSYEQYF,TGTGCCAGCAGCCAATCCCGGACAGTTAGCTCCTACGAGCAGTACTTC
TRBV18,TRBJ1-2,once,TRBD1,CASSGPGTANYGYTF,TGTGCCAGCTCAGGACCCGGGACAGCTAACTATGGCTACACCTTC
TRBV5-1,TRBJ2-7,NA,NA,CASSLGGGASYEQYF,TGCGCCAGCAGCTTGGGAGGTGGGGCCTCCTACGAGCAGTACTTC
TRBV7-2,TRBJ2-3,NA,TRBD1,CASSLIQGVGDTQYF,TGTGCCAGCAGCTTAATACAGGGGGTCGGTGATACGCAGTATTTT
TRBV6-5,TRBJ2-7,NA,NA,CASRSPGTYEQYF,TGTGCCAGCAGATCCCCAGGGACCTACGAGCAGTACTTC
TRBV4-1,TRBJ2-3,NA,TRBD2,CASSQEAVIAGARDTQYF,TGCGCCAGCAGCCAAGAAGCGGTGATAGCGGGAGCTAGAGATACGCAGTATTTT
TRBV9,TRBJ2-2,NA,TRBD2,CASSALAGGRTGELFF,TGTGCCAGCAGCGCACTAGCGGGGGGCCGGACCGGGGAGCTGTTTTTT
TRBV19,TRBJ2-1,NA,NA,CASSPGHRNEQFF,TGTGCCAGTAGTCCGGGACACCGCAATGAGCAGTTCTTC
TRBV7-9,TRBJ2-7,few,NA,CSSSSIYAGKAYEQYF,TGTTCCAGCAGCTCCATTTACGCGGGAAAGGCCTACGAGCAGTACTTC
TRBV19,TRBJ1-3,NA,TRBD1,CASSKTGAGNTIYF,TGTGCCAGCTCGAAGACAGGGGCTGGAAACACCATATATTTT
TRBV7-6,TRBJ2-5,NA,NA,CASSYDRGAYQETQYF,TGTGCCAGCAGCTACGACCGGGGGGCCTACCAAGAGACCCAGTACTTC
TRBV5-1,TRBJ1-3,few,NA,CASSSDTVSSGNTIYF,TGCGCCAGCAGCTCAGACACAGTCAGCTCTGGAAACACCATATATTTT
TRBV28,TRBJ2-7,few,TRBD2,CASSFFYASGRNEQYF,TGTGCCAGCAGTTTCTTTTACGCTAGCGGGAGAAACGAGCAGTACTTC
TRBV7-9,TRBJ2-2,NA,NA,CASRPAANTGELFF,TGTGCCAGCAGACCAGCGGCGAACACCGGGGAGCTGTTTTTT
TRBV25-1,TRBJ1-5,NA,NA,CASSDSGGGNQPQNF,TGTGCCAGCAGTGATAGTGGGGGAGGCAATCAGCCCCAGAATTTT
TRBV27,TRBJ2-2,NA,TRBD1,CASKRQGGSGELFF,TGTGCCAGCAAACGACAGGGGGGGTCCGGGGAGCTGTTTTTT
TRBV4-1,TRBJ2-7,few,NA,CASSPRLDSSYEQYF,TGCGCCAGCAGCCCAAGGCTGGACAGCTCCTACGAGCAGTACTTC
TRBV5-1,TRBJ1-6,once,NA,CASSFASGANSPLHF,TGCGCCAGCAGCTTTGCGTCAGGGGCAAATTCACCCCTCCACTTT
TRBV30,TRBJ2-7,NA,NA,CAWSGLAGTDYEQYF,TGTGCCTGGAGTGGCTTGGCGGGGACGGACTACGAGCAGTACTTC
TRBV30,TRBJ1-5,NA,NA,CAWSVYGLPQHF,TGTGCCTGGAGTGTATATGGACTACCCCAGCATTTT
TRBV19,TRBJ1-2,NA,TRBD1,CASIDRGENGYTF,TGTGCCAGCATAGACAGGGGGGAGAATGGCTACACCTTC